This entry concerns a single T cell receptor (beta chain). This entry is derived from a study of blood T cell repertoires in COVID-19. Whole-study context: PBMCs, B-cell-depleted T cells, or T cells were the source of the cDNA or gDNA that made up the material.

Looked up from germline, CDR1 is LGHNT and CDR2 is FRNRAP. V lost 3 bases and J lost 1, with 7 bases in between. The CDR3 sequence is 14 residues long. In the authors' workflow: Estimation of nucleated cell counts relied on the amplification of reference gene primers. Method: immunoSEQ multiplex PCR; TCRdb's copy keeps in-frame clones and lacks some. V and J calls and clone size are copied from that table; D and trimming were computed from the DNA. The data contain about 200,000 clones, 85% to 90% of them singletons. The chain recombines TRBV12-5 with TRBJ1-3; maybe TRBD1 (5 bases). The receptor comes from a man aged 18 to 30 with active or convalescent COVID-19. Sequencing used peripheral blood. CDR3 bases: TGTGCTAGTGGTTTCGGGGGTTCTGGAAACACCATATATTTT. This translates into CASGFGGSGNTIYF. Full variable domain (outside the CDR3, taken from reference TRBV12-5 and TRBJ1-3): DARVTQTPRHKVTEMGQEVTMRCQPILGHNTVFWYRQTMMQGLELLAYFRNRAPLDDSGMPKDRFSAEMPDATLATLKIQPSEPRDSAVYFCASGFGGSGNTIYFGEGSWLTVV.